This TCR beta chain was obtained from a study of OX40 agonist ivuxolimab in advanced cancers. Data came from immunoSEQ multiplex PCR; TCRdb stores just in-frame clones and leaves some out. The sample has about 60,000 clones; around 85% are singletons. There are 14 residues in the CDR3. Germline CDR1 is SGHNT and CDR2 is YENEEA. V lost 4 bases, J lost 4 bases, and 11 bases lay in between. The genes are TRBV11-3 and TRBJ2-4; unclear D gene. The sample in question was CD4+ or CD8+ T cells sorted from blood, obtained in a trial of the OX40 agonist ivuxolimab. The clonotype originates from an adult with an advanced solid tumor such as melanoma, head and neck, liver or kidney cancer. CDR3 DNA sequence: TGTGCCAGCAGCTCCCGGACGGATAAAAACATTCAGTACTTC. This sequence encodes CASSSRTDKNIQYF.